This TCR beta chain derives from a study of blood T cells in healthy people across ages. General study points: Researchers said unsorted PBMCs prevented a conclusive naive versus antigen-experienced comparison.

With a J-beta primer mix and a sample-barcoded 5' primer, a second PCR ran about 7 to 12 cycles. MiXCR, run by TCRdb on the 5' RACE reads, gives a single entry per CDR3 protein. The sample records some 700,000 distinct CDR3 sequences, around a fifth being singletons. Note on this clonotype: Its cognate antigen is unknown.

The study drew donors from healthy Caucasian individuals in Russia aged roughly 6 to 90. Per-sample PBMC isolation yielded at least 6 million cells. Total RNA, at least 5 micrograms per sample, was extracted from PBMCs. CDR1 is MNHNY and CDR2 is SVGAGI in the germline V gene (reference sequence). The CDR3 runs 15 residues. V shed 0 bases and J shed 2 bases, with 10 bases lying between them. This chain links TRBV6-6 with TRBJ1-2; D is ambiguous. This clonotype was sampled from a man aged 65 to 79 in good health. Sequencing used blood. CDR3 in DNA: TGTGCCAGCAGTTACTCTCCCTCCCAGAACTATGGCTACACCTTC. It specifies CASSYSPSQNYGYTF.